This TCR beta chain came from a study of T-cell reconstitution after alpha-beta-depleted transplantation in children. A library of TCRbeta sequences, prepared with unique molecular identifiers, was generated. TCRdb reprocessed the PCR reads with MiXCR, giving one entry per CDR3 protein. The table lists 780,000 or so distinct CDR3 sequences, about 16% of them singletons. Notes on the study in general: One year post-transplant, T-cell counts and diversity were largely derived from T cells produced anew. Reportedly, roughly two months post-transplant, alpha-beta T cells arose from several hundred expanded graft clones. It was surviving recipient T cells and thymic progenitors that gave some patients high TCRbeta diversity at day 60.

A note on this clonotype: Its specificity is not known.

This CDR3 has 14 residues. The V gene's germline CDR1 is LNHDA and CDR2 SQIVND (reference sequence). J gave up 8 bases and V 5 bases, and 9 bases lay outside the gene matches. The receptor was isolated from a male patient between 10 and 17 years old who had a stem cell transplant for acute lymphoblastic leukemia, so the T cells may come from the graft donor. The chain carries TRBV19 and TRBJ2-4; 7 positions agree with TRBD1. The sample here was PBMCs, mostly from graft donor cells, taken 360 days after TCRalphabeta/CD19-depleted stem cell transplant. The CDR3 sequence: CASSPSTGNDIQYF. For the CDR3, the DNA is TGTGCCAGTAGTCCATCGACAGGGAATGACATTCAGTACTTC.